The clone carrying this T cell receptor (beta chain) was observed many times. Its antigen is not known. Germline V gene sequence: CDR1 SQVTM, CDR2 ANQGSEA. Trimming removed 7 bases from V and 4 bases from J, with 1 base in between. CDR3 size: 8 residues. The sample is drawn from a study of post-analysis software for immune sequencing data. The authors incorporated unique molecular identifiers into the TCR beta cDNA libraries. TCRdb re-analysed the PCR reads in MiXCR, keeping a single row per CDR3 protein. The table lists some 260,000 distinct CDR3 sequences, 35% to 40% of them singletons. Study findings and constraints: Relative to controls, patients had five TRBV segments at higher frequency, with TRBV5-6, TRBV5-1 and TRBV20-1 among these. Controls had significantly higher normalized Chao1 diversity than multiple sclerosis patients.

V gene TRBV29-1 combines with J gene TRBJ1-1; D gene unclear. The sample was blood. The source of this sequence is a girl aged 10 to 17 with multiple sclerosis. The CDR3 loop reads CSATEAFF. Written as DNA, the CDR3 is TGCAGCGCCACTGAAGCTTTCTTT.